These 30 T cell receptor beta chains share one sample of origin, sequenced in a study of T cells after yellow fever vaccination. TCRdb used MiXCR to reprocess the 5' RACE reads, holding one entry per CDR3 protein. The sample lists 110,000 or so distinct CDR3 sequences; roughly 7.9% were seen once. Specimen: CD4+ T cells sorted from PBMCs, collected around 45 days after the first yellow fever vaccination. These receptors came from a man between 18 and 29 years old who received the YFV17D yellow fever vaccine.

This clonotype was observed many times. The CDR3 end shows no conserved phenylalanine or tryptophan, and so a read error is likely. The limits of the CDR3 on the DNA are not certain, so only TCRdb's listed CDR3 is given. The chain is built from TRBV27 and TRBJ2-7; the table's TRBD1 call for D was not verified on the DNA. The germline gives CDR1 MNHEY, CDR2 SMNVEV (reference sequence). Termini included, the CDR3 measures 12 amino acids. The CDR3 spells CASSTGGTGLSL.

This clonotype showed up many times. The rearrangement uses TRBV5-1 and TRBJ2-3, with D tentatively TRBD1 (5 bases). Trimming stripped 2 bases from V and 2 bases from J, with 9 bases between. This CDR3 has 14 amino acids. Germline CDR1 reads SGHRS; CDR2 reads YFSETQ. This CDR3 is CASSFGALTDTQYF. CDR3 nucleotide sequence: TGCGCCAGCAGCTTTGGGGCCCTCACAGATACGCAGTATTTT.

This clonotype was counted at least ten times. This chain links TRBV4-1 with TRBJ2-7; 8 bases line up with TRBD2. The junction had 9 bases not matched to a gene; V was cut back by 2 bases and J by 3 bases. The CDR3 covers 16 residues. The germline gives CDR1 MGHRA, CDR2 YSYEKL. In DNA form, the CDR3 reads TGCGCCAGCAGCCAACCTATAAGCGGGGGTTTCTACGAGCAGTACTTC. It translates to CASSQPISGGFYEQYF.

This clonotype was observed many times. V usage is TRBV6-2 or TRBV6-3 and J usage is TRBJ1-1, with D maybe TRBD1 (5 bases). The germline V gene has CDR1 MNHEY and CDR2 SVGEGT. The CDR3 spans 15 residues. Trimming took off 5 bases at V and 4 bases at J, with 17 bases between the two ends. CDR3 coding DNA: TGTGCCAGCAGTCCCTTGGCAGGGAGTGGCACTGAAGCTTTCTTT. This codes for CASSPLAGSGTEAFF.

This clonotype was counted many times. The chain links TRBV20-1 to TRBJ1-5, with D unclear. The length of the CDR3 is 14 residues. Germline V gene data show CDR1 as DFQATT and CDR2 as SNEGSKA (reference sequence). Trimming removed 1 base at V and 0 bases at J, with 7 bases between. Written as DNA, the CDR3 is TGCAGTGCTAGAGTGGCAGCTAGCAATCAGCCCCAGCATTTT. Translation: CSARVAASNQPQHF.

This clonotype was picked up many times. The chain has TRBV11-2 and TRBJ2-1, with D unresolved. CDR3 length equals 15 residues. Trimming took off 4 bases at V and 4 bases at J, with 14 bases between the two ends. CDR1 is SGHAT, CDR2 FQNNGV, per germline. DNA of the CDR3: TGTGCCAGCAGCTCCCCGATGGGCAGGTACAATGAGCAGTTCTTC. Amino acids: CASSSPMGRYNEQFF.

In this sample, this clonotype turned up many times. The chain carries TRBV28 and TRBJ1-5; D uncertain. Between the trimmed V and J ends, which lost 2 bases and 5 bases, there was a span of 16 bases. This CDR3 contains 16 residues. Germline CDR1 is MDHEN and CDR2 is SYDVKM. In nucleotides, the CDR3 is TGTGCCAGCAGTTTACGGGGTTTAAGGGCCCATCAGCCCCAGCATTTT. It is translated as CASSLRGLRAHQPQHF. Supplemented by reference TRBV28 and TRBJ1-5, the full variable domain reads DVKVTQSSRYLVKRTGEKVFLECVQDMDHENMFWYRQDPGLGLRLIYFSYDVKMKEKGDIPEGYSVSREKKERFSLILESASTNQTSMYLCASSLRGLRAHQPQHFGDGTRLSIL.

This clonotype was counted a few times. The V gene is TRBV7-9, the J gene TRBJ2-5, with D unclear. V was shortened by 5 bases and J by 5 bases, with 3 bases between the two germline ends. The germline gives CDR1 SEHNR, CDR2 FQNEAQ (reference sequence). The CDR3 length is 10 residues. CDR3 nucleotide sequence: TGTGCCAGCAGCATGGAGACCCAGTACTTC. It codes for CASSMETQYF.

This clonotype was counted between two and nine times. The rearrangement uses TRBV7-9 and TRBJ2-7; D is unclear. Trimming removed 5 bases at V and 3 bases at J, with 20 bases between. This CDR3 comprises 16 residues. CDR1 and CDR2 (germline): SEHNR, FQNEAQ (reference sequence). The CDR3 DNA sequence: TGTGCCAGCAGCCCCCGGGTAGTAACGAAAAACTACGAGCAGTACTTC. Residues: CASSPRVVTKNYEQYF.

This rearrangement joins TRBV5-1 to TRBJ2-3; unclear D gene. The CDR3 contains 16 residues. CDR1 is SGHRS and CDR2 is YFSETQ in the germline V gene. Trimming cost V 2 bases and J 5 bases, with 18 bases left between them. The CDR3 here is CASSFASPLDGDTQYF. For the CDR3, the DNA is TGCGCCAGCAGCTTCGCCAGTCCCCTGGATGGAGATACGCAGTATTTT.

On this clonotype itself: A clone one base away is much larger, so this may be a read error. V gene TRBV11-1 combines with J gene TRBJ2-5; D is unclear. The CDR3 has 13 amino acids. Germline V gives CDR1 SGHAT, CDR2 FQDESV (reference sequence). CDR3 sequence reads: CASSFSDRETEYF. DNA for the CDR3: TGTGCCAGCAGCTTTAGTGATCGAGAGACCGAGTACTTC.

At least ten counts were recorded for this clonotype. The V and J genes are TRBV5-1 and TRBJ2-2, with D uncertain. V dropped 5 bases and J dropped 6 bases, with 17 bases sitting between them. Germline V gene sequence: CDR1 SGHRS, CDR2 YFSETQ. This CDR3 is built from 15 residues. The CDR3 sequence: CASSSGSRGPGELFF. The CDR3 DNA reads TGCGCCAGCAGTAGTGGTTCGCGTGGACCCGGGGAGCTGTTTTTT. Supplemented by reference TRBV5-1 and TRBJ2-2, the full variable domain reads KAGVTQTPRYLIKTRGQQVTLSCSPISGHRSVSWYQQTPGQGLQFLFEYFSETQRNKGNFPGRFSGRQFSNSRSEMNVSTLELGDSALYLCASSSGSRGPGELFFGEGSRLTVL.

This clonotype has a handful of counts. The V gene is TRBV9, the J gene TRBJ2-2, with D hard to call. Germline V gene data show CDR1 as SGDLS and CDR2 as YYNGEE. This CDR3 is 15 amino acids long. Trimming left V 1 base short and J 2 bases short, with 9 bases between. CDR3 nucleotides: TGTGCCAGCAGCGTAAGGGCGACTAACACCGGGGAGCTGTTTTTT. Translating gives CASSVRATNTGELFF.

In this sample, this clonotype is medium-sized. J is TRBJ2-1 and V is TRBV7-9; a weak D match, TRBD2 (5 bases). CDR1 is SEHNR, CDR2 FQNEAQ, per germline (reference sequence). CDR3 length: 15 amino acids. Deletions cut 1 base from V and 5 bases from J, with 12 bases between. DNA of the CDR3: TGTGCCAGCAGCTTAGTGGCTAGCAACCACAATGAGCAGTTCTTC. It is translated as CASSLVASNHNEQFF.

This clonotype has ten or more counts. The rearrangement links TRBV6-5 to TRBJ1-2; perhaps TRBD1 as D (5 bases). The CDR3 totals 13 residues. Germline CDR1 is MNHEY and CDR2 is SVGAGI. Trimming shortened V by 4 bases and J by 7 bases, and 13 bases separated the two germline ends. In DNA, the CDR3 is TGTGCCAGCAGTTTGACAGTCGTCGGTGGCTACACCTTC. Its translation is CASSLTVVGGYTF.

This clonotype was recorded at least ten times. The V and J genes are TRBV15 and TRBJ2-5; a possible D gene is TRBD1 (5 bases). This CDR3 is 12 amino acids long. V was clipped by 0 bases and J by 7 bases, with 6 bases between them. Germline V gives CDR1 LNHNV, CDR2 YYDKDF (reference sequence). This CDR3 is CATSRDQGTQYF. The CDR3, as DNA: TGTGCCACCAGCAGAGATCAGGGGACCCAGTACTTC.

This clonotype has ten or more counts. This chain links TRBV6-1 with TRBJ1-1; a weak D match, TRBD1 (5 bases). Trimming left V 5 bases short and J 1 base short, with 14 bases between. Germline V gives CDR1 MNHNS, CDR2 SASEGT. The length of the CDR3 is 15 residues. This chain's CDR3 is CASSLRGGANTEAFF. For the CDR3, the DNA is TGTGCCAGCAGTCTCCGGGGAGGGGCGAACACTGAAGCTTTCTTT.

The chain links TRBV5-1 to TRBJ2-7; TRBD1 agrees at 9 bases. After removal of 0 bases from V and 3 bases from J, the junction contained 1 base not matched to a gene. The CDR3 length is 14 residues. Germline V CDR1 and CDR2: SGHRS, YFSETQ. The DNA of the CDR3 is TGCGCCAGCAGCTTGGAGGGACAGGGCTACGAGCAGTACGTC. Its protein is CASSLEGQGYEQYV.

This clonotype was detected many times. The chain combines TRBV9 with TRBJ1-2; 9 bases align to TRBD1. Trimming cost V 0 bases and J 1 base; bases outside gene matches: 7. CDR3 length: 17 residues. The germline V gene encodes CDR1 SGDLS and CDR2 YYNGEE. Here the CDR3 reads CASSVGPNRGLNYGYTF. The CDR3 DNA reads TGTGCCAGCAGCGTAGGCCCCAACAGGGGGCTTAACTATGGCTACACCTTC.

This clonotype has at least ten counts. The chain employs TRBV7-2 and TRBJ2-3; D unresolved. CDR3 length equals 14 residues. Germline CDR1 reads SGHTA; CDR2 reads FQGNSA. Between the trimmed V and J ends, which lost 1 base and 6 bases, there was a span of 11 bases. CDR3 in DNA: TGTGCCAGCAGCTTAGTTGCCAGCGCGGATACGCAGTATTTT. It encodes CASSLVASADTQYF.

This clonotype was seen at least ten times. J is TRBJ2-7 and V is TRBV9; tentative D call: TRBD1 (5 bases). Trimming left V 2 bases short and J 7 bases short, with 13 bases between. The CDR3 has 13 residues. CDR1 is SGDLS, CDR2 YYNGEE, per germline. Here the CDR3 DNA reads TGTGCCAGCAGCGTTAGGGGTAGGGATGAGCAGTACTTC. Amino acids: CASSVRGRDEQYF.

This clonotype was seen ten or more times. V is TRBV5-1 and J is TRBJ2-5, with D maybe TRBD2 (6 bases). Deletions cut 4 bases from V and 5 bases from J, with 24 bases between. The CDR3 runs to 17 residues. Germline loops: CDR1 SGHRS, CDR2 YFSETQ. This chain's CDR3 is CASSPEGRRGVGETQYF. Written as DNA, the CDR3 is TGCGCCAGCAGCCCCGAAGGTCGGAGGGGAGTCGGGGAGACCCAGTACTTC. Full variable domain (rest looked up from reference TRBV5-1 and TRBJ2-5): KAGVTQTPRYLIKTRGQQVTLSCSPISGHRSVSWYQQTPGQGLQFLFEYFSETQRNKGNFPGRFSGRQFSNSRSEMNVSTLELGDSALYLCASSPEGRRGVGETQYFGPGTRLLVL.

This clonotype has at least ten counts. The V call is TRBV4-2, the J call TRBJ1-6, with a possible D match to TRBD1 (5 bases). CDR3 length: 15 amino acids. Germline CDR1 is LGHNA and CDR2 is YNFKEQ. The V end lost 1 base, the J end lost 9 bases, and 13 bases lay between the germline ends. CDR3 in amino acids: CASSQGGGEGSPLHF. CDR3 DNA sequence: TGTGCCAGCAGCCAAGGGGGGGGAGAGGGTTCACCCCTCCACTTT.

There are many counts of this clonotype. The chain couples TRBV7-2 to TRBJ2-4; unclear D gene. V dropped 2 bases and J dropped 5 bases, with 7 bases sitting between them. CDR3 length: 13 residues. The germline V gene has CDR1 SGHTA and CDR2 FQGNSA. The CDR3 nucleotides read TGTGCCAGCAGCTTAACTGATCAAAACATTCAGTACTTC. Residues: CASSLTDQNIQYF. Full variable domain (outside the CDR3, taken from reference TRBV7-2 and TRBJ2-4): GAGVSQSPSNKVTEKGKDVELRCDPISGHTALYWYRQSLGQGLEFLIYFQGNSAPDKSGLPSDRFSAERTGGSVSTLTIQRTQQEDSAVYLCASSLTDQNIQYFGAGTRLSVL.

This clonotype was seen ten or more times. The V gene is TRBV20-1, the J gene TRBJ2-3; either TRBD1 or TRBD2 may supply D (5 bases each). Germline lookup yields CDR1 DFQATT and CDR2 SNEGSKA (reference sequence). Trimming left V 3 bases short and J 0 bases short, with 16 bases between. The CDR3 has 16 residues. The DNA for the CDR3 is TGCAGTGCTAGGATGGCTAGAGGGGCTAGCACAGATACGCAGTATTTT. This gives the protein CSARMARGASTDTQYF.

This clonotype showed up many times. The rearrangement links TRBV30 to TRBJ2-7, with a possible D match to TRBD1 (6 bases). Germline values: CDR1 GTSNPN, CDR2 SVGIG (reference sequence). V lost 5 bases, J lost 13 bases, and 21 bases lay in between. CDR3 length equals 12 residues. The CDR3 region is CAWEETGAIDYF. The CDR3 DNA sequence: TGTGCCTGGGAGGAGACAGGTGCCATCGATTACTTC.

This clonotype appeared many times. The J gene is TRBJ1-2, the V gene TRBV18, with 7 nucleotides matching TRBD1. Germline V gives CDR1 KGHSH, CDR2 LQKENI. Trimming cost V 3 bases and J 2 bases; bases outside gene matches: 6. The CDR3 has 15 amino acids. CDR3 protein: CASSPGQALNYGYTF. The DNA for the CDR3 is TGTGCCAGCTCACCCGGACAGGCTCTCAACTATGGCTACACCTTC.

This clonotype was recorded at least ten times. The chain is built from TRBV6-5 and TRBJ1-1, with 8 bases aligning to TRBD1. The ends lost 2 bases at V and 4 bases at J; junction bases unmatched: 6. From germline, CDR1 is MNHEY and CDR2 SVGAGI. This CDR3 has 15 residues. The CDR3 loop reads CASSYRNRGGTEAFF. In nucleotides, the CDR3 is TGTGCCAGCAGTTACAGGAACAGGGGGGGCACTGAAGCTTTCTTT.

Many counts were recorded for this clonotype. The chain uses TRBV12-3 or TRBV12-4 and TRBJ2-2, with 8 bases lining up with TRBD2. Trimming cost V 5 bases and J 5 bases; bases outside gene matches: 7. The CDR3 runs to 15 residues. The CDR3 DNA reads TGTGCCAGCAGTCCCGGGGGGGGGAGAACCGGGGAGCTGTTTTTT. Protein product: CASSPGGGRTGELFF.

This clonotype was picked up a small number of times. The chain joins TRBV7-9 to TRBJ2-7; D possibly corresponds to TRBD1 (7 bases). The CDR3 extends over 14 amino acids. Germline CDR1 SEHNR, CDR2 FQNEAQ (reference sequence). V gave up 5 bases and J gave up 5 bases, with 16 bases separating them. Here the CDR3 reads CASSPRGESDEQYF. DNA for the CDR3: TGTGCCAGCAGCCCCAGGGGGGAAAGCGACGAGCAGTACTTC.